Detailed here is one T cell receptor (beta chain). Per germline, CDR1 SGDLS and CDR2 YYNGEE. V lost 1 base to trimming and J lost 1 base, with 10 bases between them. This CDR3 spans 15 amino acids. Using immunoSEQ multiplex PCR, the repertoire was profiled, and TCRdb retains in-frame clones only, with some absent. The data contain over 110,000 clones, approximately 86% of them singletons. This sample was taken from a study of cytomegalovirus exposure and HLA in healthy donors. The sample consisted of PBMCs. The chain employs TRBV9 and TRBJ2-3; D remains ambiguous. The clonotype was recovered from a man aged 18 to 29 in good health and CMV-seropositive. CDR3: CASSVYPTGTDTQYF. CDR3 nucleotide sequence: TGTGCCAGCAGCGTATACCCTACCGGCACAGATACGCAGTATTTT.